This T cell receptor beta chain was obtained from a study of blood T cell repertoires in COVID-19. Sequencing used immunoSEQ multiplex PCR; TCRdb keeps in-frame clones, though not all of them. The sample contains about 250,000 clones, about nine tenths of which appear only once. Participants were placed into cohorts based on the clinical history they reported. Symptom resolution, clearance, or two negative PCRs marked the recovered donors of Cohort 3. Sequencing was done on a sample of PBMCs or T cells enriched from blood (not recorded which). The sequence derives from a man aged 35 to 55 who had recovered from COVID-19.

This chain's CDR3 is CASRLRESYGYTF. The CDR3 DNA reads TGTGCCAGTAGGCTTCGGGAGTCTTATGGCTACACCTTC. The genes are TRBV19 and TRBJ1-2; D gene ambiguous. Germline V gene lookup returns CDR1 LNHDA and CDR2 SQIVND (reference sequence). The CDR3 is made up of 13 amino acids. Trimming stripped 6 bases from V and 5 bases from J, with 13 bases between.